The clone carrying this T cell receptor (beta chain) was counted a few times. Its target is unknown. This sample was included in a study of blood T cells in healthy people across ages. Study observations and caveats: Among T cells, TCR beta diversity per million cells dropped roughly linearly as age rose.

A second PCR, run for roughly 7 to 12 cycles, used a sample-barcoded 5' primer plus a J-beta primer mix. From the 5' RACE reads, TCRdb called clonotypes with MiXCR, one entry per CDR3 protein. The sample shows about 730,000 distinct CDR3 sequences, 40% to 45% of them seen only once. This sequence originates from a woman aged 55-75 years in good health. Material for sequencing was blood.

The CDR3 here is CASSLGPEEKLFF. CDR3 coding DNA: TGTGCCAGCAGCCTCGGACCAGAGGAAAAACTGTTTTTT. This sequence joins TRBV6-6 and TRBJ1-4; D is undetermined. The germline V and J ends were trimmed by 6 bases and 8 bases, with 13 bases remaining between them. The CDR3 runs to 13 residues. Germline V gene sequence: CDR1 MNHNY, CDR2 SVGAGI (reference sequence).